Shown below are 2 T cell receptor beta chains from a single sample sequenced in a study of blood T cells in healthy people across ages (dated by TCRdb to the mid-2010s). Libraries were made using 5' RACE. Sequenced on an Illumina HiSeq 2500. A second PCR of roughly 7 to 11 cycles was run with a J-beta primer mix and a sample-barcoded 5' primer. The raw public data were reprocessed by TCRdb itself: fastp quality trimming at Q25, MiXCR clonotype calling, in-frame beta chains only. Each entry is one CDR3 protein sequence, shown with its most common DNA and genes. Here the sample has fewer than 700,000 distinct CDR3 sequences; approximately 40% occur a single time. Around 30% of the sample goes to the ten largest clones. Input material: blood. The receptors stem from a man older than 75 in good health.

This chain uses TRBV30 with TRBJ2-3; no reliable D call. Germline CDR1 reads GTSNPN; CDR2 reads SVGIG (reference sequence). Trimming pared 0 bases from V and 0 bases from J, leaving 10 bases between. The length of the CDR3 is 15 residues. DNA for the CDR3: TGTGCCTGGAGTGTACGGACGGGTAGCACAGATACGCAGTATTTT. Encoded protein: CAWSVRTGSTDTQYF.

The table lists this clonotype with a few counts. The rearrangement links TRBV6-2 or TRBV6-3 to TRBJ2-6; no clear D. Between the trimmed V and J ends, which lost 10 bases and 2 bases, there was a span of 6 bases. The CDR3 totals 12 residues. The germline CDR1 and CDR2 sequences are MNHEY and SVGEGT. In nucleotides, the CDR3 is TGTGCCACGACGGCTGGGGCCAACGTCCTGACTTTC. It specifies CATTAGANVLTF.